This T cell receptor beta chain originates from a study of human T cells and chemical hapten exposure. On the study more broadly: Across samples, TCR yields varied, mostly owing to small differences in pooled library volumes.

TCRdb recomputed calls from the RACE reads with MiXCR, one row per CDR3 protein. The table records over 35,000 distinct CDR3 sequences, over 9.5% of them present only once. V lost 7 bases and J lost 0, with 13 bases in between. CDR3 length equals 13 residues. The germline gives CDR1 SQVTM, CDR2 ANQGSEA. Time point meaning: pre-sensitization, week 0. Treatment in this sample: therapeutic diphenylcyclopropenone sensitization with weekly scalp DPC. At patch-test visits, sampling came before the patch test. The sequenced sample was whole blood, obtained in connection with sensitization to the hapten diphenylcyclopropenone (DPC). The chain employs TRBV29-1 and TRBJ2-7; either TRBD1 or TRBD2 may supply D (6 bases each). This clonotype originated in a man between 25 and 39 years old with alopecia areata. Some clones in this sample may be carry-over from other donors' samples. The CDR3 coding sequence is TGCAGCGCTACGGAGGGACACTCCTACGAGCAGTACTTC. Amino acid sequence: CSATEGHSYEQYF.